A selection of T cell receptor beta chains follows, all from one sample in a study of blood T cell repertoires in COVID-19. Sequenced by immunoSEQ multiplex PCR; TCRdb stores in-frame clones only, minus some. The sample has tens of thousands of clones, approximately 82% seen once. Sequences were obtained from peripheral blood. The source of these receptors is a man aged 55-75 years with acute or convalescent COVID-19. Each CDR3 is given with its conserved first and last residue. D genes are given only for firm matches. Size is stated for part of the rows, as once, few or many counts, or as a class when the clone is expanded.

abundance,v_gene,d_gene,j_gene,CDR3nt,CDR3aa
NA,TRBV7-9,NA,TRBJ2-7,TGTGCCAGCAGCTTGAGCTCCTACGAGCAGTACTTC,CASSLSSYEQYF
NA,TRBV15,TRBD1,TRBJ1-1,TGTGCCACCAGCAGAAAGACAGGGGGGAACACTGAAGCTTTCTTT,CATSRKTGGNTEAFF
once,TRBV6-6,NA,TRBJ1-5,TGTGCCAGCACCCCACCGACCGGGGCGGGGTATCAGCCCCAGCATTTT,CASTPPTGAGYQPQHF
NA,TRBV5-1,TRBD1,TRBJ2-7,TGCGCCAGCAGCTCGGGACAGGGGGCCTACGAGCAGTACTTC,CASSSGQGAYEQYF
once,TRBV5-6,NA,TRBJ1-5,TGTGCCAGCAGCTCCGGTTACACAGGGTCCACTTCACCCCAGCATTTT,CASSSGYTGSTSPQHF
NA,TRBV5-1,TRBD1,TRBJ2-7,TGCGCCAGCAGCAGTACCGGGACAGGGGCCTACGAGCAGTACTTC,CASSSTGTGAYEQYF
NA,TRBV29-1,TRBD2,TRBJ2-2,TGCAGCGTTGTGCGGGGGGGGGCCCTGAACACCGGGGAGCTGTTTTTT,CSVVRGGALNTGELFF
NA,TRBV14,TRBD2,TRBJ2-1,TGTGCCAGCAGCCAAGATGTCCGTCGAATGGGACTAGCGGGGGAGATCGCCTACAATGAGCAGTTCTTC,CASSQDVRRMGLAGEIAYNEQFF
NA,TRBV19,NA,TRBJ1-5,TGTGCCAGTAGTATCGGACAAAGTGGAGCTCAGCCCCAGCATTTT,CASSIGQSGAQPQHF
NA,TRBV6-2/TRBV6-3,NA,TRBJ2-7,TGTGCCAGCAGCCTCAGGGCCGACGGACCCTACGAGCAGTACTTC,CASSLRADGPYEQYF
few,TRBV5-1,TRBD2,TRBJ2-3,TGCGCCAGCAGGTACTACGGCGGGGGGATCAGCACAGATACGCAGTATTTT,CASRYYGGGISTDTQYF
NA,TRBV6-2/TRBV6-3,TRBD2,TRBJ2-1,TGTGCCAGCAGTTACGCGGGGGGGCCCACCCTCAATGAGCAGTTCTTC,CASSYAGGPTLNEQFF
NA,TRBV27,NA,TRBJ1-1,TGTGCCAGCAGTTTATACGGCTCAGGTCGGAACACTGAAGCTTTCTTT,CASSLYGSGRNTEAFF
NA,TRBV28,NA,TRBJ1-4,TGTGCCAGCAGTTTATTGGCCAATAATGAAAAACTGTTTTTT,CASSLLANNEKLFF
NA,TRBV28,TRBD1,TRBJ1-2,TGTGCCAGCAGCAGACAGGGCCCCAACACCTTC,CASSRQGPNTF
NA,TRBV27,TRBD1,TRBJ2-5,TGTGCCAGCAGCCGGGACAGGGGTCCGGGGACCCAGTACTTC,CASSRDRGPGTQYF
NA,TRBV5-1,NA,TRBJ2-2,TGCGCCAGCAGCTTGCGAGTGAACACCGGGGAGCTGTTTTTT,CASSLRVNTGELFF
NA,TRBV28,TRBD2,TRBJ2-3,TGTGCCAGCAGTTTAGGGACTAGCGGCTACACAGATACGCAGTATTTT,CASSLGTSGYTDTQYF
NA,TRBV18,NA,TRBJ1-5,TGTGCCAGCTCACTGACCGGGAAAAATCAGCCCCAGCATTTT,CASSLTGKNQPQHF
NA,TRBV27,NA,TRBJ2-1,TGTGCCAGCAGACGATCCGGGAAAGCCAACAATGAGCAGTTCTTC,CASRRSGKANNEQFF
NA,TRBV18,NA,TRBJ1-2,TGTGCCAGCTCACCGCAATATAGTAGCGGAAGCTATGGCTACACCTTC,CASSPQYSSGSYGYTF
NA,TRBV7-9,NA,TRBJ2-7,TGTGCCAGCAGCTTAGGGGGGCGCGGGTACGAGCAGTACTTC,CASSLGGRGYEQYF
NA,TRBV28,TRBD2,TRBJ2-5,TGTGCCAGCAGTGCTAACCGGGGAGGGGAGACCCAGTACTTC,CASSANRGGETQYF
NA,TRBV2,NA,TRBJ2-5,TGTGCCAGCAGTGAAGAGGAGGGCAGCCAAGAGACCCAGTACTTC,CASSEEEGSQETQYF
once,TRBV10-1,NA,TRBJ1-5,TGCGCCAGCAGTCCTAGGACAGTTCTATGTCTGCAGGGGCAGCCCCAGCATTTT,CASSPRTVLCLQGQPQHF
NA,TRBV19,NA,TRBJ2-2,TGTGCCAGTACCACAGGGAATTTGAACACCGGGGAGCTGTTTTTT,CASTTGNLNTGELFF
NA,TRBV7-6,TRBD1,TRBJ2-1,TGTGCCAGCAGCTTGGCAGGGGGCTACTCCTACAATGAGCAGTTCTTC,CASSLAGGYSYNEQFF